What follows describes a single TCR beta chain. The data were taken from a study of blood T cell repertoires in COVID-19. The method was immunoSEQ multiplex PCR; TCRdb's version includes in-frame clones alone and lacks a portion of them. The repertoire holds around 300,000 clones, with roughly 90% as singletons. Clinical history as reported by participants underpinned cohort assignment. The germline CDR1 and CDR2 sequences are SGHAT and FQNNGV. V dropped 5 bases and J dropped 8; count of bases not matched to a gene: 7. The CDR3 extends over 15 amino acids. The genes are TRBV11-2 and TRBJ2-1; the match to TRBD1 covers 12 bases. Sequencing input: PBMCs or T cells enriched from blood (not recorded which). This TCR derives from a woman aged 40-49 years who had recovered from COVID-19. This chain's CDR3 is CASSRDRGQSDEQFF. The CDR3 bases are TGTGCCAGCAGCCGGGACAGGGGGCAAAGCGATGAGCAGTTCTTC.